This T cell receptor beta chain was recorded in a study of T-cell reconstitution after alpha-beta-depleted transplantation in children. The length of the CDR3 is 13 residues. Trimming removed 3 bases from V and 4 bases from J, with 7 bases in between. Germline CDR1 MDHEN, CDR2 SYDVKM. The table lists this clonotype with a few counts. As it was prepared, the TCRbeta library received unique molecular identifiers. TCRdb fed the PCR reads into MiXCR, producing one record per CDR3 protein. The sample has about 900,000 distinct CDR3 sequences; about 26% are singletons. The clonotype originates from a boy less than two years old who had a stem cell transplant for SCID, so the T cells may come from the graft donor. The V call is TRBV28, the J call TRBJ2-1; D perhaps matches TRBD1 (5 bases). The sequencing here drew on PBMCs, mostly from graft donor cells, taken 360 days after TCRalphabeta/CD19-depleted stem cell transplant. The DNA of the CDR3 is TGTGCCAGCAGTTTGTACAGGTACAATGAGCAGTTCTTC. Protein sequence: CASSLYRYNEQFF.